The entry that follows covers one T cell receptor beta chain sequence. Its specificity is not known. A junction boundary mismatches the germline segment, possibly from a read error. Per germline, CDR1 SQVTM and CDR2 ANQGSEA. This CDR3 has 14 amino acids. These data belong to a study of tumor-infiltrating lymphocytes in primary liver carcinoma. Study-level information: Subjects presented with primary liver carcinoma managed by surgical resection. Yields of productive TCRbeta reads ranged from roughly 3.5 to 7.5 million per sample and were similar across tissue types. Study-wide findings and caveats: Less overlap was seen in tumor-adjacent and tumor-blood pairs than in tumor region pairs. Since the samples were bulk and unsorted, the CD4+ and CD8+ repertoires were not compared.

The blood RNA (from unsorted whole blood) was obtained, and germline DNA was also extracted. Synthesis of TCR beta cDNA was carried out from about 540 ng total RNA with a constant-region primer. Three rounds of nested multiplex PCR with slightly modified ARM-PCR produced TCR beta libraries. A C-beta reverse primer and TRBV1-TRBV30 forward primers served in each of the first two PCR rounds, at ten to eleven cycles apiece. One entry per CDR3 protein, called by TCRdb with MiXCR from the multiplex PCR reads. The sample records approximately 330,000 distinct CDR3 sequences, about 65% being singletons. The sequenced sample was peripheral blood. The rearrangement uses TRBV29-1 and TRBJ2-3; D gene ambiguous. The sequence came from a man aged 35 to 55 with primary liver carcinoma and hepatitis B virus infection. As DNA, the CDR3 is TGCAGCGTGGACGACTGGTCTAGAACAGATACGAAGTATTTT. Its protein product is CSVDDWSRTDTKYF.